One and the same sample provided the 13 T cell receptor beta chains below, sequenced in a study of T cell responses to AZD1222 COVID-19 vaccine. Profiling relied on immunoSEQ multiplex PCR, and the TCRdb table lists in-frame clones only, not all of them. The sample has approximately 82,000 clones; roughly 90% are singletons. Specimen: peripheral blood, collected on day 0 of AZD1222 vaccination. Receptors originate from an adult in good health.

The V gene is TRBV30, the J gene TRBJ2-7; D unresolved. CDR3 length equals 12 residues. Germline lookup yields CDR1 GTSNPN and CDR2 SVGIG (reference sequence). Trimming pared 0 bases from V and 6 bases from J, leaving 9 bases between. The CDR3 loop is CAWSVHRVEQYF. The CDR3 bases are TGTGCCTGGAGTGTACATCGGGTCGAGCAGTACTTC.

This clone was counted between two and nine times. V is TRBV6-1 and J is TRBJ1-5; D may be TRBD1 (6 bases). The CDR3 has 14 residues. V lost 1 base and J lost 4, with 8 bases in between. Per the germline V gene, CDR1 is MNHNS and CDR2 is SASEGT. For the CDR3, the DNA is TGTGCCAGCAGTGAAGGGACAGAGAATCAGCCCCAGCATTTT. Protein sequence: CASSEGTENQPQHF.

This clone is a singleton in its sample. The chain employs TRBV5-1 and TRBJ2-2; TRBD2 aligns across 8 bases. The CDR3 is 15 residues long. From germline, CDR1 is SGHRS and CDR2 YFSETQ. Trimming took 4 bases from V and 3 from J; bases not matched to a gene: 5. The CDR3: CASSKGLGDTGELFF. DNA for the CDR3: TGCGCCAGCAGCAAGGGACTAGGGGACACCGGGGAGCTGTTTTTT.

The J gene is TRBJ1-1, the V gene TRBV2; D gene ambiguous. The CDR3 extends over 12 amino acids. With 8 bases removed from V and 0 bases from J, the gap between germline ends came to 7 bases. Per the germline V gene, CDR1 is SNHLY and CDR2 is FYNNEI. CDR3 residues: CASLTVNTEAFF. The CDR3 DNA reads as TGTGCCAGCCTCACAGTGAACACTGAAGCTTTCTTT. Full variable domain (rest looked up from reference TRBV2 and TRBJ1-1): EPEVTQTPSHQVTQMGQEVILRCVPISNHLYFYWYRQILGQKVEFLVSFYNNEISEKSEIFDDQFSVERPDGSNFTLKIRSTKLEDSAMYFCASLTVNTEAFFGQGTRLTVV.

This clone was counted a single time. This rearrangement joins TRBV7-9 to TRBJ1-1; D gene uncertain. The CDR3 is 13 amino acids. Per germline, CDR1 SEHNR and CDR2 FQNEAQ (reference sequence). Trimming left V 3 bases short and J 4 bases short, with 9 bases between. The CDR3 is CASSLSGVTEAFF. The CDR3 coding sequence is TGTGCCAGCAGCTTGTCTGGCGTCACTGAAGCTTTCTTT.

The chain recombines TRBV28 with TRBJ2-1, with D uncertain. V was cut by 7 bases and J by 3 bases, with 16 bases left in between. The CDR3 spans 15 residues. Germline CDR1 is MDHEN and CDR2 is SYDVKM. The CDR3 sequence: CASKEEQRFYNEQFF. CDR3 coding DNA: TGTGCCAGCAAAGAGGAACAAAGGTTCTACAATGAGCAGTTCTTC.

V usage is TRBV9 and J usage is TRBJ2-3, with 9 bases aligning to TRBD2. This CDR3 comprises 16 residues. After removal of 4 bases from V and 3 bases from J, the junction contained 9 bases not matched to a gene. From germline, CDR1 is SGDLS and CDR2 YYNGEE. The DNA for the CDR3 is TGTGCCAGCAGCACCTCCCCCCTAGCGGGGACAGATACGCAGTATTTT. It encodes CASSTSPLAGTDTQYF.

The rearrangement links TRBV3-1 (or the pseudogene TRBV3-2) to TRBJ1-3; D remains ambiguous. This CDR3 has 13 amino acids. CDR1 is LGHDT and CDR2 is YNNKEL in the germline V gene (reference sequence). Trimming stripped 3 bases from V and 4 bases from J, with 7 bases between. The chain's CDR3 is CASSQSVGNTIYF. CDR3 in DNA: TGTGCCAGCAGCCAGTCTGTAGGAAACACCATATATTTT.

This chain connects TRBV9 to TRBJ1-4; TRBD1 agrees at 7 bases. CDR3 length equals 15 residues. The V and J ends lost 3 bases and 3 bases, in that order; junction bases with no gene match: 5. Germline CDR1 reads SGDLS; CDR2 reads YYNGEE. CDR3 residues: CASSETGVSNEKLFF. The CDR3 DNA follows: TGTGCCAGCAGCGAAACAGGGGTGTCTAATGAAAAACTGTTTTTT.

The CDR3 DNA reads as TGTGCCAGCGGACAGGGGGCTCAGCCCCAGCATTTT. It codes for CASGQGAQPQHF. V gene TRBV2 combines with J gene TRBJ1-5; 11 positions agree with TRBD1. Trimming cost V 8 bases and J 6 bases; bases outside gene matches: 0. The germline gives CDR1 SNHLY, CDR2 FYNNEI. CDR3 length: 12 residues.

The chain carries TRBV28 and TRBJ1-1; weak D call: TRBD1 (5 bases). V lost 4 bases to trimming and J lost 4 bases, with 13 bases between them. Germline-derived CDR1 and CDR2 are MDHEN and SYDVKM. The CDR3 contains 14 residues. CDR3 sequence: CASSSGWGSTEAFF. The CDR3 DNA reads TGTGCCAGCAGTTCAGGATGGGGGAGCACTGAAGCTTTCTTT. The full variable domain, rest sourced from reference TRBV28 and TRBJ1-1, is DVKVTQSSRYLVKRTGEKVFLECVQDMDHENMFWYRQDPGLGLRLIYFSYDVKMKEKGDIPEGYSVSREKKERFSLILESASTNQTSMYLCASSSGWGSTEAFFGQGTRLTVV.

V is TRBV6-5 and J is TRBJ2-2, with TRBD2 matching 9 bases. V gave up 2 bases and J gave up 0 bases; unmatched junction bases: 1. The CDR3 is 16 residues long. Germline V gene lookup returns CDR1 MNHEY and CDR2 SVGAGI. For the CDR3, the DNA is TGTGCCAGCAGTTACGCTAGCGGGGCGAACACCGGGGAGCTGTTTTTT. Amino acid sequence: CASSYASGANTGELFF.

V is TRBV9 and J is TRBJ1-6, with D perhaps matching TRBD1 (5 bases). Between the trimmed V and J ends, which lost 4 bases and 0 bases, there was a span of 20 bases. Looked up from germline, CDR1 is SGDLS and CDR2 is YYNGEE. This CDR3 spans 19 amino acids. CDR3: CASSSHPGLKSSYNSPLHF. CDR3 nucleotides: TGTGCCAGCAGCTCTCACCCGGGACTTAAGAGCTCCTATAATTCACCCCTCCACTTT.